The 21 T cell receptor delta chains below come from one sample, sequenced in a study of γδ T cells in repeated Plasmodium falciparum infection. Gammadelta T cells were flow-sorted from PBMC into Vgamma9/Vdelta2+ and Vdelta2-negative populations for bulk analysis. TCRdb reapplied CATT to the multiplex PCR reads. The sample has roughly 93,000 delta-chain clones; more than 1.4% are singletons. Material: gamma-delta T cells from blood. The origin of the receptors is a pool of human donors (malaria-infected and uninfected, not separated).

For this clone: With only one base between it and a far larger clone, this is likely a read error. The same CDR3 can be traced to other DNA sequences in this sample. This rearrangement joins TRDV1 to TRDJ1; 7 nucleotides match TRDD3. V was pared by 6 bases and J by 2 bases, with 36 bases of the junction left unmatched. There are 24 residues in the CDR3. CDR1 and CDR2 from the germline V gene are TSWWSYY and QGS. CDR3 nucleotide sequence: TGTGCTCTTGGCGTCCGTGGCCCCCCGGCCCTGAACTACTGGGGCCTTAAGGGGACCGATAAACTCATCTTT. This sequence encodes CALGVRGPPALNYWGLKGTDKLIF.

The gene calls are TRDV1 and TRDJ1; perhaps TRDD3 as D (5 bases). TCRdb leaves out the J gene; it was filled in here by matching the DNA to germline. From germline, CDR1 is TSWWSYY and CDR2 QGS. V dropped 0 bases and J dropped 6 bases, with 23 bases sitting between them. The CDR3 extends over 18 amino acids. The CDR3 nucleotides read TGTGCTCTTGGGGAACTAAACCACTCTGGGAGAACATTTTATAAACTCATCTTT. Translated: CALGELNHSGRTFYKLIF.

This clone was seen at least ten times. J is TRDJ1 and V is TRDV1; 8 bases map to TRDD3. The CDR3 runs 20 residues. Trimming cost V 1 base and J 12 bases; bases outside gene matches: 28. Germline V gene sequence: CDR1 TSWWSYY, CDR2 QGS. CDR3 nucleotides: TGTGCTCTTGGGGAACCAATCGCTTACGTTTCCCGCTGGGGGACCGCCCTATTCATCTTT. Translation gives CALGEPIAYVSRWGTALFIF.

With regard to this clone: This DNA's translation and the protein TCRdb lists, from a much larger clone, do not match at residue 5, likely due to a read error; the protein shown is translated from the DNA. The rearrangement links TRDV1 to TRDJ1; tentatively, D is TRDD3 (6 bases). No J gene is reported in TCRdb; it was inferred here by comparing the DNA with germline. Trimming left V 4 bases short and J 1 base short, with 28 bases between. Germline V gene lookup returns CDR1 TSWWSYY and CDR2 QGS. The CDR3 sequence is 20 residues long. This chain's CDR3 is CALGGLIPSERDMLTDKLIF. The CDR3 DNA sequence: TGTGCTCTTGGGGGACTAATCCCTTCGGAGCGGGATATGCTCACCGATAAACTCATCTTT.

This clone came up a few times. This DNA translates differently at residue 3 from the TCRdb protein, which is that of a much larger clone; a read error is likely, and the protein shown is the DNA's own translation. This chain's CDR3 is CARDTVGQPDHTDKLIF. In nucleotides, the CDR3 is TGTGCCCGTGACACCGTGGGACAGCCAGACCACACCGATAAACTCATCTTT. This sequence joins TRDV2 and TRDJ1; unclear D gene. In the absence of a J gene in TCRdb, the DNA was matched to germline to assign it here. The germline V gene encodes CDR1 GEAIGNYY and CDR2 EKD. The CDR3 consists of 17 residues.

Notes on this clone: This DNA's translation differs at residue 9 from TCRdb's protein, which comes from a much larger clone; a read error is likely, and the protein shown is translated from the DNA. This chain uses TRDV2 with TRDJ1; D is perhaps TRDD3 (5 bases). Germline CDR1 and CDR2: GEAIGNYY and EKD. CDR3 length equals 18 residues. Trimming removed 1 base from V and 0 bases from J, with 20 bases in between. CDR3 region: CACDTLDWSELYTDKLIF. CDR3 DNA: TGTGCCTGTGACACTCTGGACTGGAGTGAGCTATACACCGATAAACTCATCTTT.

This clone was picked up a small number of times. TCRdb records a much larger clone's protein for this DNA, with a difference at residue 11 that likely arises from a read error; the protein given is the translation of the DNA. CDR3 loop: CACETMGSRSADKLIF. The CDR3 DNA is TGTGCCTGTGAAACTATGGGGTCCCGGTCAGCCGATAAACTCATCTTT. The chain recombines TRDV2 with TRDJ1, with D perhaps matching TRDD3 (5 bases). No J segment appears in TCRdb, so it was assigned here by matching the sequence to germline. The germline V gene encodes CDR1 GEAIGNYY and CDR2 EKD. This CDR3 has 16 residues. Trimming left V 4 bases short and J 3 bases short, with 20 bases between.

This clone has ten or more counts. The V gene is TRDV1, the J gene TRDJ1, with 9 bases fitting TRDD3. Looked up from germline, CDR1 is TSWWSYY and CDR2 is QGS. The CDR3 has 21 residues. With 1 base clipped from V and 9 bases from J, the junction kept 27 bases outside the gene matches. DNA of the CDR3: TGTGCTCTTGGGGAACGGTGCCGCCCCCGGGGAAAAGTAGGGGATACGCGCCAACTCATCTTT. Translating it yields CALGERCRPRGKVGDTRQLIF.

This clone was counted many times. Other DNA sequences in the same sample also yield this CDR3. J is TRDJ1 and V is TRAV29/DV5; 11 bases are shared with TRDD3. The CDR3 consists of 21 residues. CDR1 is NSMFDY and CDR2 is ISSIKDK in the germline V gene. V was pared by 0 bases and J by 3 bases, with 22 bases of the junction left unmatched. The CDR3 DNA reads TGTGCAGCAAGCGAGGTTAGGTATTTTGGGGGATACGGTTGTACTGCCGATAAACTCATCTTT. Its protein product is CAASEVRYFGGYGCTADKLIF.

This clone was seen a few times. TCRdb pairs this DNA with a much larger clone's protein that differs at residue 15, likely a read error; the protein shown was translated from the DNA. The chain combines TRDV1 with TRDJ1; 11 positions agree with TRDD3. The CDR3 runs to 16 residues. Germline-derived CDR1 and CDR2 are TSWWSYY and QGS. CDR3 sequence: CALGELNWGITDKLTF. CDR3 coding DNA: TGTGCTCTTGGGGAGCTCAACTGGGGGATAACCGATAAACTCACCTTT.

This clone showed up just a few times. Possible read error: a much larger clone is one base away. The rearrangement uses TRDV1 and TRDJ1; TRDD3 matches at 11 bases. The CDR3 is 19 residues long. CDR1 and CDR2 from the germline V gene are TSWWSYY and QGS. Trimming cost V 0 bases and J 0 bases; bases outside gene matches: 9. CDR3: CALGELTDWGIKDTDKLIF. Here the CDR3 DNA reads TGTGCTCTTGGGGAACTGACCGACTGGGGGATAAAGGACACCGATAAACTCATCTTT.

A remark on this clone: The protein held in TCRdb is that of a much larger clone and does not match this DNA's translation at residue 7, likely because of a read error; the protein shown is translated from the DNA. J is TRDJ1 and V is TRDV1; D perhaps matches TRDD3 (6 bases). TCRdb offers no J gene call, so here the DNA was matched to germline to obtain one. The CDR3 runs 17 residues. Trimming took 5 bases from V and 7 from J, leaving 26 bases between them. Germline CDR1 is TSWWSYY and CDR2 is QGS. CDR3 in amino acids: CALGTPGVSGEVGKLIF. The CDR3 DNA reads TGTGCTCTTGGGACTCCTGGTGTGTCGGGGGAGGTCGGTAAACTCATCTTT.

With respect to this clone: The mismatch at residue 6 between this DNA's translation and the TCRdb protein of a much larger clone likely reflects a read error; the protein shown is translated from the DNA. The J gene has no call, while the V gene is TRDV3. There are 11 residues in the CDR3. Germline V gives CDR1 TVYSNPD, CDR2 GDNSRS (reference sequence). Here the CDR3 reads CAFSSKGFLIF. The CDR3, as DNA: TGTGCCTTTTCCTCGAAGGGATTCCTCATCTTT.

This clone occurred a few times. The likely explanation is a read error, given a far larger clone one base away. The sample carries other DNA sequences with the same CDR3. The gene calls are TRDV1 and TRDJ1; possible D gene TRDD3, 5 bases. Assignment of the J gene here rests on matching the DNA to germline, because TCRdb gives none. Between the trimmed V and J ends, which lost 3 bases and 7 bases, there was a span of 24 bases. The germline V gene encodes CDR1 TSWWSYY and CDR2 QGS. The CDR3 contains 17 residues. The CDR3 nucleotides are TGTGCTCTTGGGGAGCTCAGGCCCGGCGGGGGCCACTTTAAACTCATCTTT. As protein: CALGELRPGGGHFKLIF.

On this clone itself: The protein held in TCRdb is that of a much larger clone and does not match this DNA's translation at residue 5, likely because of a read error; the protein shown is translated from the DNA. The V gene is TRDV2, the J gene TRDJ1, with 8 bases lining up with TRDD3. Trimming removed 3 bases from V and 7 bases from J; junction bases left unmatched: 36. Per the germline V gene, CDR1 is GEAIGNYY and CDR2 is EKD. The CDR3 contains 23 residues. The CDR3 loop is CACDAAGRARVWGTRPLSPKLIF. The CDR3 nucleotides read TGTGCCTGTGACGCCGCCGGTCGGGCCAGGGTCTGGGGGACTCGACCCCTGTCGCCTAAACTCATCTTT.

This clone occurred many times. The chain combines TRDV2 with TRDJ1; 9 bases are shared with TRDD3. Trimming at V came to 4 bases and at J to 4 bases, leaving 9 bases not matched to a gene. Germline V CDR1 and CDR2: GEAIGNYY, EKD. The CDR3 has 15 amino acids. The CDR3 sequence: CACETNWGTNDKLIF. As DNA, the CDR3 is TGTGCCTGTGAAACGAACTGGGGGACCAACGATAAACTCATCTTT.

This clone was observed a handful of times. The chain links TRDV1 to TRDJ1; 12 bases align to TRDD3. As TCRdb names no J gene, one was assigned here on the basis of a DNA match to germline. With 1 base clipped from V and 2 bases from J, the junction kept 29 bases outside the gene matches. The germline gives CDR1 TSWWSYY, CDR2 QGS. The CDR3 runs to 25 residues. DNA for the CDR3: TGTGCTCTTGGGGAACGCAAAACTTCCTACAACTACTGGGGGATACCCTCTGGATGGACCGATAAACTCATCTTT. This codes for CALGERKTSYNYWGIPSGWTDKLIF.

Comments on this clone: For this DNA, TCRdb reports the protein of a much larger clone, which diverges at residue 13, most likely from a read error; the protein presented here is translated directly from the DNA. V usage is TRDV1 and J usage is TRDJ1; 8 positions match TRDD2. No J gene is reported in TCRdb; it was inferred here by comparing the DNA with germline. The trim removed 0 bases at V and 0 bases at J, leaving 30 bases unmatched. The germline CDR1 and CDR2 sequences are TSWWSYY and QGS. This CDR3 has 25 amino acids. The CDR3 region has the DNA TGTGCTCTTGGGGAACTAAACGCCCCCACTTCCTACCTGTACCATACGCTGATGTACACCGATAAACTCATCTTT. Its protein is CALGELNAPTSYLYHTLMYTDKLIF.

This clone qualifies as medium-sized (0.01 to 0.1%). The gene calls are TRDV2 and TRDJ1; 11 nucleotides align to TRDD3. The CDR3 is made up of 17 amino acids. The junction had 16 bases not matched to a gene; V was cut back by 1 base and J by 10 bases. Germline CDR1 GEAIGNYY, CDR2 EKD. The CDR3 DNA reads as TGTGCCTGTGACACGTGGGGCCGTACTGGGGGATATTTGGGACTCATCTTT. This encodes CACDTWGRTGGYLGLIF.

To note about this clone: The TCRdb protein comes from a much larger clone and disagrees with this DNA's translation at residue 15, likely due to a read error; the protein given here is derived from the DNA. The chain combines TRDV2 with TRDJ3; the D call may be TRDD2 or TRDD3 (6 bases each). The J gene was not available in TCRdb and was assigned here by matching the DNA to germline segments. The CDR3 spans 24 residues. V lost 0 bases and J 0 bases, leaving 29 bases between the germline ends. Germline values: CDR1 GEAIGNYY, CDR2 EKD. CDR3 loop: CACDTGLPQNTGTRPSWDTRQMFF. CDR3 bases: TGTGCCTGTGACACCGGTCTTCCTCAAAATACTGGGACCAGACCCTCCTGGGACACCCGACAGATGTTTTTC.

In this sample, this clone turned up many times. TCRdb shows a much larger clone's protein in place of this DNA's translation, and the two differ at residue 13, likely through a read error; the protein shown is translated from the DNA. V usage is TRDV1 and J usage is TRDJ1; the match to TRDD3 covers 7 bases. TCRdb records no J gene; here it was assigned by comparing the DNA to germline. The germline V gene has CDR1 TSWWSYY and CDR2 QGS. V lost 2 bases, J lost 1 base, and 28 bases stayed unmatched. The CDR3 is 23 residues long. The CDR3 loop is CALGEYLSPIRKPTLGVTDKLIF. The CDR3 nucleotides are TGTGCTCTTGGGGAATATCTTTCCCCGATTAGGAAACCCACTCTGGGGGTCACCGATAAACTCATCTTT.